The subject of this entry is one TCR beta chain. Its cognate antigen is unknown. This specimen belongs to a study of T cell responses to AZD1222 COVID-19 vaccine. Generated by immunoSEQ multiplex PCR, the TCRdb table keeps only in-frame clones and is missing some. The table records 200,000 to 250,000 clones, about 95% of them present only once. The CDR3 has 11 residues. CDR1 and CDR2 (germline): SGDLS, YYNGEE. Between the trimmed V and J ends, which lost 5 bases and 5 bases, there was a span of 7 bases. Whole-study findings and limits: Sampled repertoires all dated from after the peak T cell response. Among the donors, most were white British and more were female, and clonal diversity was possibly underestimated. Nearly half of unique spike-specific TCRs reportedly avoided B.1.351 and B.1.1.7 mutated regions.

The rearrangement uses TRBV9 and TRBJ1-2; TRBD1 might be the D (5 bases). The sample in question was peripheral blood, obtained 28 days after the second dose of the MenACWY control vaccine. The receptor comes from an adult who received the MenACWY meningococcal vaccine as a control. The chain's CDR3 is CASRAGYGYTF. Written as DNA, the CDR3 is TGTGCCAGCAGGGCAGGGTATGGCTACACCTTC.